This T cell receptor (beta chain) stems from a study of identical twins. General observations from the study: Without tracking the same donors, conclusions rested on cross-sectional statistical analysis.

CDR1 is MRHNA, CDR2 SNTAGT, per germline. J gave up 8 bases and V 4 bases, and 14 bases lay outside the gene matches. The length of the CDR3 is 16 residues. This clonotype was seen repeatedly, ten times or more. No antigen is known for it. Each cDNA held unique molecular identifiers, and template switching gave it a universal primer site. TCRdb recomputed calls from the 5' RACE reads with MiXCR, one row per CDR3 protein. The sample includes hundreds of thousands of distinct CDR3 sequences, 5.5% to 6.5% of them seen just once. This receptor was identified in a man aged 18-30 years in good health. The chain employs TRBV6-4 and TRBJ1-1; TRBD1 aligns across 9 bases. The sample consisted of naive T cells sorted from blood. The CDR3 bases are TGTGCCAGCAGTGTCGGGACAGGGATCCCGGGGGAGGAAGCTTTCTTT. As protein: CASSVGTGIPGEEAFF.